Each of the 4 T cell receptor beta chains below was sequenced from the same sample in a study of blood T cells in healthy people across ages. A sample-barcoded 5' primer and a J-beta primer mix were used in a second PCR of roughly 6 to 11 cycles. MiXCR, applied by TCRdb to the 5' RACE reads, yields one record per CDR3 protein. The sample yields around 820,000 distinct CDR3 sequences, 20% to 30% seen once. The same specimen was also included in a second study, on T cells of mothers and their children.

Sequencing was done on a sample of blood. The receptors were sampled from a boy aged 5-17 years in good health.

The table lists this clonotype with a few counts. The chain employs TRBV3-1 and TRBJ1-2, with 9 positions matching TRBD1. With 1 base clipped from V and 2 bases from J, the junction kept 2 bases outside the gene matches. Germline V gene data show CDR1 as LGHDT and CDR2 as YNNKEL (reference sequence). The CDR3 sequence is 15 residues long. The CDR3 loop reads CASSQAGQGNYGYTF. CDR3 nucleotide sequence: TGTGCCAGCAGCCAAGCGGGACAGGGAAACTATGGCTACACCTTC.

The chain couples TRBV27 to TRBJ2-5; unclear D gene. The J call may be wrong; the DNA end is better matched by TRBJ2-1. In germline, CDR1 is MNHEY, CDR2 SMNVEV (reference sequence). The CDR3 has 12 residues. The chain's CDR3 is CASSLGNHEQFF. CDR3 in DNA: TGTGCCAGCAGTTTAGGGAACCATGAGCAGTTCTTC.

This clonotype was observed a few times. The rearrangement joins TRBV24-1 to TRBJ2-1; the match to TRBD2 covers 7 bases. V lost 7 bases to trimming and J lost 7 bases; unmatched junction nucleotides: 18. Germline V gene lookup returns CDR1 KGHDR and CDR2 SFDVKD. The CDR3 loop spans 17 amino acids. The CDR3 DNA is TGTGCCACCAGCCGCGGTTATCTCACTAGCGAGAGTAATGAGCAGTTCTTC. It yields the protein CATSRGYLTSESNEQFF.

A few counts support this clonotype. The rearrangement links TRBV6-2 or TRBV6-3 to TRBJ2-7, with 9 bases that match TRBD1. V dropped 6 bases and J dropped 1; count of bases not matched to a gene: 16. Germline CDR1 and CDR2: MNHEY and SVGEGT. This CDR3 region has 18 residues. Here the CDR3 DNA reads TGTGCCAGCAGATCCCTTAAGTCGGACAGGGGTGGTTCCTACGAGCAGTACTTC. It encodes CASRSLKSDRGGSYEQYF.